Following are 32 T cell receptor beta chains from one sample sequenced in a study of blood T cell repertoires in COVID-19. Profiling relied on immunoSEQ multiplex PCR, and the TCRdb table lists in-frame clones only, not all of them. The table includes hundreds of thousands of clones, around 88% detected once. What was sequenced was peripheral blood. Receptors originate from a woman in her 30s who had recovered from COVID-19.

This clone occurred a few times. This chain uses TRBV19 with TRBJ2-2, with a tentative D call TRBD1 (7 bases). Germline CDR1 reads LNHDA; CDR2 reads SQIVND (reference sequence). This CDR3 is built from 14 residues. V was clipped by 7 bases and J by 1 base, with 10 bases between them. This chain's CDR3 is CASNQGGNTGELFF. For the CDR3, the DNA is TGTGCCAGTAATCAGGGGGGGAACACCGGGGAGCTGTTTTTT.

This chain connects TRBV29-1 to TRBJ1-2; a possible D gene is TRBD1 (5 bases). Germline lookup yields CDR1 SQVTM and CDR2 ANQGSEA. The CDR3 loop spans 13 amino acids. Trimming pared 6 bases from V and 1 base from J, leaving 12 bases between. The CDR3 spells CSVAGQLNYGYTF. The CDR3 coding sequence is TGCAGCGTGGCGGGGCAGCTTAACTATGGCTACACCTTC. Variable domain in full (rest from reference TRBV29-1 and TRBJ1-2): SAVISQKPSRDICQRGTSLTIQCQVDSQVTMMFWYRQQPGQSLTLIATANQGSEATYESGFVIDKFPISRPNLTFSTLTVSNMSPEDSSIYLCSVAGQLNYGYTFGSGTRLTVV.

The V call is TRBV7-9, the J call TRBJ1-2, with 7 nucleotides matching TRBD1. The CDR3 length is 16 residues. The germline V gene encodes CDR1 SEHNR and CDR2 FQNEAQ (reference sequence). Trimming took 5 bases from V and 0 from J; bases not matched to a gene: 9. The CDR3 sequence: CASSLKTGTSNYGYTF. DNA for the CDR3: TGTGCCAGCAGCCTAAAGACAGGGACTTCTAACTATGGCTACACCTTC.

This clone was found once. J is TRBJ1-1 and V is TRBV19, with 7 positions matching TRBD1. This CDR3 has 14 amino acids. The germline CDR1 and CDR2 sequences are LNHDA and SQIVND (reference sequence). V trimming: 7 bases; J trimming: 1 base; junction bases outside the gene matches: 6. CDR3 region: CASNPGTANTEAFF. CDR3 nucleotides: TGTGCCAGTAACCCCGGGACAGCGAACACTGAAGCTTTCTTT.

The gene calls are TRBV12-3 or TRBV12-4 and TRBJ2-7; weak D call: TRBD2 (7 bases). The CDR3 runs to 13 residues. Trimming took 5 bases from V and 5 from J, leaving 13 bases between them. Here the CDR3 reads CASSLGGRDEQYF. DNA of the CDR3: TGTGCCAGCAGTCTCGGGGGGCGGGACGAGCAGTACTTC.

This clone came up once. V is TRBV7-9 and J is TRBJ2-1, with 8 bases identical to TRBD2. From germline, CDR1 is SEHNR and CDR2 FQNEAQ (reference sequence). This CDR3 has 15 amino acids. With V trimmed by 6 bases and J by 7 bases, 11 bases remained unmatched. The CDR3 DNA reads TGTGCCAGCAGTCGGGGAATAGCGGGGATAAATGAGCAGTTCTTC. As protein: CASSRGIAGINEQFF.

The chain uses TRBV14 and TRBJ2-1, with TRBD1 identical over 7 bases. Germline-derived CDR1 and CDR2 are SGHDN and FVKESK. J was trimmed by 7 bases and V by 3 bases; bases with no gene match: 6. This CDR3 is built from 14 residues. The CDR3 loop is CASSQLGQANEQFF. CDR3 coding DNA: TGTGCCAGCAGCCAGCTAGGACAGGCTAATGAGCAGTTCTTC.

The rearrangement uses TRBV13 and TRBJ1-1; 9 nucleotides line up with TRBD1. Trimming removed 9 bases from V and 4 bases from J; junction bases left unmatched: 15. CDR1 is PRHDT, CDR2 FYEKMQ, per germline (reference sequence). CDR3 length: 16 residues. DNA for the CDR3: TGTGCCAGTTTGACAGGGGGTACTCCCCTTGTCACTGAAGCTTTCTTT. It codes for CASLTGGTPLVTEAFF.

The chain joins TRBV11-2 to TRBJ1-4; 7 nucleotides match TRBD1. V was pared by 1 base and J by 12 bases, with 5 bases of the junction left unmatched. CDR1 and CDR2 from the germline V gene are SGHAT and FQNNGV. This CDR3 is 13 amino acids long. The CDR3 here is CASSLAGGVELFF. CDR3 sequence (DNA): TGTGCCAGCAGCTTAGCAGGGGGAGTAGAACTGTTTTTT.

The chain has TRBV5-1 and TRBJ2-1; TRBD2 is a possible D gene (6 bases). Germline V gene lookup returns CDR1 SGHRS and CDR2 YFSETQ. The CDR3 spans 16 residues. The germline V and J ends were trimmed by 0 bases and 2 bases, with 12 bases remaining between them. The DNA of the CDR3 is TGCGCCAGCAGCTTGGGGCTAGAGCGGGCCTACAATGAGCAGTTCTTC. Translated, it gives CASSLGLERAYNEQFF.

This chain uses TRBV7-2 with TRBJ2-1; no definite D call. The CDR3 covers 16 residues. The germline V gene encodes CDR1 SGHTA and CDR2 FQGNSA. V shed 1 base and J shed 0 bases, with 10 bases lying between them. As DNA, the CDR3 is TGTGCCAGCAGCTTAGGTCTTTTCAGCTCCTACAATGAGCAGTTCTTC. It encodes CASSLGLFSSYNEQFF.

CDR3 in amino acids: CASSPGPSSGANVLTF. CDR3 DNA sequence: TGTGCCAGCAGCCCAGGGCCGAGCTCTGGGGCCAACGTCCTGACTTTC. The rearrangement uses TRBV7-7 and TRBJ2-6; D is possibly TRBD1 (5 bases). The CDR3 totals 16 residues. Germline V gene lookup returns CDR1 SSHAT and CDR2 FNYEAQ (reference sequence). With 5 bases removed from V and 0 bases from J, the gap between germline ends came to 11 bases.

This sequence joins TRBV5-1 and TRBJ1-1; no reliable D call. The CDR3 has 13 amino acids. Germline V lookup: CDR1 SGHRS, CDR2 YFSETQ. V lost 4 bases, J lost 0 bases, and 7 bases lay in between. The CDR3 region is CASSPVLNTEAFF. The DNA of the CDR3 is TGCGCCAGCAGCCCCGTCCTGAACACTGAAGCTTTCTTT.

The chain employs TRBV30 and TRBJ1-1; D might be TRBD1 (5 bases). The V end was cut by 2 bases, the J end by 1 base, with 11 bases between. This CDR3 is built from 14 residues. Germline values: CDR1 GTSNPN, CDR2 SVGIG (reference sequence). As DNA, the CDR3 is TGTGCCTGGAGTATAACAGGTGGGAACACTGAAGCTTTCTTT. Amino acids: CAWSITGGNTEAFF.

The rearrangement uses TRBV4-1 and TRBJ1-2, with a weak D call TRBD1 (5 bases). V was pared by 0 bases and J by 4 bases, with 15 bases between. Looked up from germline, CDR1 is MGHRA and CDR2 is YSYEKL. The CDR3 has 16 amino acids. The CDR3 protein is CASSQDGGGRGYGYTF. CDR3 DNA sequence: TGCGCCAGCAGCCAAGATGGCGGGGGTAGGGGCTATGGCTACACCTTC.

V usage is TRBV6-1 and J usage is TRBJ2-5; D possibly corresponds to TRBD1 (5 bases). The V gene's germline CDR1 is MNHNS and CDR2 SASEGT. The CDR3 has 15 amino acids. Trimming took 1 base from V and 2 from J, leaving 11 bases between them. This chain's CDR3 is CASSEDAGHQETQYF. CDR3 DNA: TGTGCCAGCAGTGAAGATGCAGGGCATCAAGAGACCCAGTACTTC.

CDR3 DNA sequence: TGTGCCAGCAGCCGGAAGGGCGGGACAGGGTTTGAAAAACTGTTTTTT. It is translated as CASSRKGGTGFEKLFF. This chain links TRBV7-9 with TRBJ1-4; the match to TRBD1 covers 9 bases. The V segment lost 5 bases and the J segment 7 bases; nucleotides outside the gene matches: 11. CDR1 and CDR2 (germline): SEHNR, FQNEAQ (reference sequence). CDR3 size: 16 residues.

The chain uses TRBV6-2 or TRBV6-3 and TRBJ2-7, with D unclear. Trimming cost V 2 bases and J 3 bases, with 8 bases left between them. Germline-derived CDR1 and CDR2 are MNHEY and SVGEGT. The CDR3 sequence is 13 residues long. Here the CDR3 DNA reads TGTGCCAGCAGTTACAAGTACAACTACGAGCAGTACTTC. It codes for CASSYKYNYEQYF.

The chain has TRBV30 and TRBJ2-5; no definite D call. V was cut by 4 bases and J by 4 bases, with 13 bases left in between. The germline CDR1 and CDR2 sequences are GTSNPN and SVGIG (reference sequence). CDR3 size: 13 residues. Here the CDR3 reads CAWKLWSGETQYF. In nucleotides, the CDR3 is TGTGCCTGGAAGCTTTGGTCAGGAGAGACCCAGTACTTC.

The rearrangement uses TRBV5-1 and TRBJ1-1; TRBD1 aligns across 8 bases. This CDR3 comprises 15 residues. V lost 6 bases, J lost 10 bases, and 17 bases stayed unmatched. Germline V gene lookup returns CDR1 SGHRS and CDR2 YFSETQ. This CDR3 reads CASTTGALSYVGAFF. CDR3 coding DNA: TGCGCCAGCACGACAGGGGCTCTGAGTTACGTCGGAGCTTTCTTT.

V usage is TRBV6-2 or TRBV6-3 and J usage is TRBJ2-1, with TRBD2 matching over 9 bases. CDR3 length: 15 residues. In germline, CDR1 is MNHEY, CDR2 SVGEGT. The ends lost 4 bases at V and 5 bases at J; junction bases unmatched: 6. The CDR3 DNA reads TGTGCCAGCAGTTCGGCGGGGGGGCCGCACAATGAGCAGTTCTTC. Translation: CASSSAGGPHNEQFF.

This clone was recorded only once. The chain recombines TRBV28 with TRBJ1-2; D unresolved. Germline V gene sequence: CDR1 MDHEN, CDR2 SYDVKM. This CDR3 is built from 15 residues. V gave up 5 bases and J gave up 0 bases, with 13 bases separating them. The CDR3 sequence is CASSTYRRPNYGYTF. As DNA, the CDR3 is TGTGCCAGCAGTACCTACAGAAGACCTAACTATGGCTACACCTTC.

DNA of the CDR3: TGTGCCAGCAGTGGGGGACTAGTTCGATCCTACAATGAGCAGTTCTTC. Its translation: CASSGGLVRSYNEQFF. The chain recombines TRBV25-1 with TRBJ2-1, with 8 bases identical to TRBD2. This CDR3 is 16 amino acids long. The ends lost 4 bases at V and 1 base at J; junction bases unmatched: 6. Per the germline V gene, CDR1 is MGHDK and CDR2 is SYGVNS. Full variable domain (rest looked up from reference TRBV25-1 and TRBJ2-1): EADIYQTPRYLVIGTGKKITLECSQTMGHDKMYWYQQDPGMELHLIHYSYGVNSTEKGDLSSESTVSRIRTEHFPLTLESARPSHTSQYLCASSGGLVRSYNEQFFGPGTRLTVL.

Written as DNA, the CDR3 is TGTGCCAGCAGTCCTACTAGCGGGGGGGCTCACGAGACCCAGTACTTC. This translates into CASSPTSGGAHETQYF. This rearrangement joins TRBV27 to TRBJ2-5; TRBD2 aligns across 13 bases. The CDR3 consists of 16 residues. Germline lookup yields CDR1 MNHEY and CDR2 SMNVEV (reference sequence). V trimming: 5 bases; J trimming: 5 bases; junction bases outside the gene matches: 8.

V and J are TRBV28 and TRBJ1-2; the D gene is possibly TRBD1 (6 bases). The CDR3 runs to 11 residues. V gave up 6 bases and J gave up 9 bases, with 11 bases separating them. Germline CDR1 MDHEN, CDR2 SYDVKM. Here the CDR3 DNA reads TGTGCCAGCAGCAAACAGGGAAGCTACACCTTC. Translation gives CASSKQGSYTF.

The V gene is TRBV7-9, the J gene TRBJ2-7, with D perhaps matching TRBD2 (5 bases). This CDR3 is built from 16 residues. V lost 2 bases and J lost 0, with 14 bases in between. Looked up from germline, CDR1 is SEHNR and CDR2 is FQNEAQ (reference sequence). The CDR3 spells CASSLWEIGNSYEQYF. The CDR3 bases are TGTGCCAGCAGCTTATGGGAGATAGGTAACTCCTACGAGCAGTACTTC. Supplemented by reference TRBV7-9 and TRBJ2-7, the full variable domain reads DTGVSQNPRHKITKRGQNVTFRCDPISEHNRLYWYRQTLGQGPEFLTYFQNEAQLEKSRLLSDRFSAERPKGSFSTLEIQRTEQGDSAMYLCASSLWEIGNSYEQYFGPGTRLTVT.

This rearrangement joins TRBV18 to TRBJ1-4, with 11 bases that match TRBD1. From germline, CDR1 is KGHSH and CDR2 LQKENI. The V segment lost 0 bases and the J segment 2 bases; nucleotides outside the gene matches: 5. This CDR3 is built from 18 residues. This chain's CDR3 is CASSPPGQGALTNEKLFF. For the CDR3, the DNA is TGTGCCAGCTCACCACCAGGACAGGGGGCCTTGACTAATGAAAAACTGTTTTTT.

The J gene is TRBJ1-2, the V gene TRBV28; no clear D. V lost 3 bases to trimming and J lost 4 bases, with 12 bases between them. Germline CDR1 is MDHEN and CDR2 is SYDVKM. CDR3 size: 14 residues. CDR3 sequence: CASSFGQLVYGYTF. The DNA of the CDR3 is TGTGCCAGCAGTTTTGGGCAGCTCGTCTATGGCTACACCTTC.

The V and J genes are TRBV20-1 and TRBJ2-5; 8 bases map to TRBD2. The V and J ends lost 3 bases and 3 bases, in that order; junction bases with no gene match: 3. The CDR3 is 13 residues long. Germline V CDR1 and CDR2: DFQATT, SNEGSKA (reference sequence). The CDR3 sequence: CSASSGGEETQYF. As DNA, the CDR3 is TGCAGTGCTAGTTCGGGGGGGGAAGAGACCCAGTACTTC.

The chain is built from TRBV28 and TRBJ2-7; D perhaps matches TRBD2 (6 bases). The V gene's germline CDR1 is MDHEN and CDR2 SYDVKM. The CDR3 length is 13 residues. V lost 8 bases and J lost 6, with 17 bases in between. The CDR3 sequence: CASGRGAKLEQYF. The CDR3 bases are TGTGCCAGCGGACGCGGGGCCAAACTCGAGCAGTACTTC.

The chain has TRBV30 and TRBJ2-6, with D tentatively TRBD2 (6 bases). This CDR3 is built from 20 residues. The V and J ends lost 0 bases and 0 bases respectively, with 21 bases between them. The V gene's germline CDR1 is GTSNPN and CDR2 SVGIG (reference sequence). The chain's CDR3 is CAWSVPFLRDFVSGANVLTF. CDR3 sequence (DNA): TGTGCCTGGAGTGTACCATTCTTACGGGACTTCGTCTCTGGGGCCAACGTCCTGACTTTC.

CDR3 in DNA: TGTGCCAGCACCCCGGGACAGGGAAACTATGGCTACACCTTC. Protein: CASTPGQGNYGYTF. The V call is TRBV19, the J call TRBJ1-2; TRBD1 matches 9 bases. The J segment lost 2 bases and the V segment lost 9 bases, leaving 7 bases of the junction unmatched. This CDR3 is built from 14 residues. Germline CDR1 and CDR2: LNHDA and SQIVND (reference sequence).